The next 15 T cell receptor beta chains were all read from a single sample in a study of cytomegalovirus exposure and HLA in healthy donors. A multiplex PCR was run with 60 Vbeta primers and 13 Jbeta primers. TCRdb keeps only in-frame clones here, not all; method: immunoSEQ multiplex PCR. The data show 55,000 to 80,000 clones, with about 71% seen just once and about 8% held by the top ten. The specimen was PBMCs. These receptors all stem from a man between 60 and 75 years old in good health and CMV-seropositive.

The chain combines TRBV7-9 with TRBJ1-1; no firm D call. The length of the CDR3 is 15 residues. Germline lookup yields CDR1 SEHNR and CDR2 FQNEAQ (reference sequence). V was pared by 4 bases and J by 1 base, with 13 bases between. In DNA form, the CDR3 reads TGTGCCAGCAGCTCAGGCGGGCGCGGGAACACTGAAGCTTTCTTT. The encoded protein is CASSSGGRGNTEAFF.

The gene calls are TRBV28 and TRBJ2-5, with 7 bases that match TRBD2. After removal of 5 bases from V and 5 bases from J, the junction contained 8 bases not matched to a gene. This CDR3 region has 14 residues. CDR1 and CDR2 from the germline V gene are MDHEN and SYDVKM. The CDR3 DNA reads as TGTGCCAGCAGTCGGACGCGGGGGTTCGAGACCCAGTACTTC. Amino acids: CASSRTRGFETQYF.

The DNA of the CDR3 is TGTGCCAGCAGCGCGGCCGGGACACCCTATGGCTACACCTTC. This translates into CASSAAGTPYGYTF. The chain links TRBV7-8 to TRBJ1-2; maybe TRBD1 (6 bases). CDR1 and CDR2 (germline): SGHVS, FQNEAQ. The CDR3 loop spans 14 amino acids. The V end lost 5 bases, the J end lost 4 bases, and 14 bases lay between the germline ends.

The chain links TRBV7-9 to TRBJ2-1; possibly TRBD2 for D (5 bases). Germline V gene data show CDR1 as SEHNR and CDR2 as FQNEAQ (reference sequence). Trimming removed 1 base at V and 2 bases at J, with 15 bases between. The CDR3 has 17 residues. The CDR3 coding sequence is TGTGCCAGCAGCTTAGGGACTGCCAGTTCCCCCTACAATGAGCAGTTCTTC. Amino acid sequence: CASSLGTASSPYNEQFF.

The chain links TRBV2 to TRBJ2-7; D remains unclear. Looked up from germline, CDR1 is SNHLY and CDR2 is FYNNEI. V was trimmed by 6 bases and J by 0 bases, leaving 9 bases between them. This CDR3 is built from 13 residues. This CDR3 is CASSRLYSYEQYF. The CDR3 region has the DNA TGTGCCAGCAGCCGACTGTACTCCTACGAGCAGTACTTC.

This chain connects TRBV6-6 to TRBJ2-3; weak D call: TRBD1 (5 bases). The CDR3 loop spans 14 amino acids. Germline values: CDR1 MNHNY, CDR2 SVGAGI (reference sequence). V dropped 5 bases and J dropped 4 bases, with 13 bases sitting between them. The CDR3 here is CASSPGILSDTQYF. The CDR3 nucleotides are TGTGCCAGCAGTCCAGGGATTCTATCAGATACGCAGTATTTT.

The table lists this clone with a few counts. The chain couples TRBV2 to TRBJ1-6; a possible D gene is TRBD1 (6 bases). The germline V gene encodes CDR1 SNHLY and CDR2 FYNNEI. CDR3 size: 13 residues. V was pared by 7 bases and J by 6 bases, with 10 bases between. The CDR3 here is CASTRTVNSPLHF. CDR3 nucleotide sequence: TGTGCCAGCACCCGGACAGTTAATTCACCCCTCCACTTT.

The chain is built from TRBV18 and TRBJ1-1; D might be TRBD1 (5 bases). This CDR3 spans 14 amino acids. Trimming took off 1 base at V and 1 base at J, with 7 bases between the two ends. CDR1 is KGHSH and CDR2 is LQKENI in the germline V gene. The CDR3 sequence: CASSPLTGNTEAFF. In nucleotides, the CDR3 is TGTGCCAGCTCACCACTTACAGGGAACACTGAAGCTTTCTTT.

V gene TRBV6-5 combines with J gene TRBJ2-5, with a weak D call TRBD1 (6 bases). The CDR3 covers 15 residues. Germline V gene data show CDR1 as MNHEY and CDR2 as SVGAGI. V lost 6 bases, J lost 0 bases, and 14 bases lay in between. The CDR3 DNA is TGTGCCAGCAGGAGGGGAACAGGGTACCAAGAGACCCAGTACTTC. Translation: CASRRGTGYQETQYF.

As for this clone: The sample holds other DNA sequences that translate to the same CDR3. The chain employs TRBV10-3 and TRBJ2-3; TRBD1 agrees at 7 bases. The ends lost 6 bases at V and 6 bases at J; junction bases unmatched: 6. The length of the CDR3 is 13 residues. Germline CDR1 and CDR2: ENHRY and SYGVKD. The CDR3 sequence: CAISDPGGDTQYF. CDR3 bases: TGTGCCATCAGCGATCCAGGGGGTGATACGCAGTATTTT.

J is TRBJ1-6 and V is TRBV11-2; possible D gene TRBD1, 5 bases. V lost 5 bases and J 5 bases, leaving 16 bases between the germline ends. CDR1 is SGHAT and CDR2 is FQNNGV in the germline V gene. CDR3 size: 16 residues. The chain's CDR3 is CASSLTRGRDNSPLHF. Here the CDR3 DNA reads TGTGCCAGCAGCCTGACTAGGGGCAGGGATAATTCACCCCTCCACTTT.

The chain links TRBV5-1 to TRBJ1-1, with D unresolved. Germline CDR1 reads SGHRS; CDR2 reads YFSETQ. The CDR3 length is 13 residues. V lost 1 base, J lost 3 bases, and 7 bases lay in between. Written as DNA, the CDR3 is TGCGCCAGCAGCTTGCCAGGTTACACTGAAGCTTTCTTT. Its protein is CASSLPGYTEAFF.

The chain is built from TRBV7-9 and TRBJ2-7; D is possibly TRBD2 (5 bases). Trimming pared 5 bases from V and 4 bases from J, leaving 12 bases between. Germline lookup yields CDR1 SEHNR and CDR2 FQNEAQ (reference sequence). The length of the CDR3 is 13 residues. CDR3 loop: CASSPSMDYEQYF. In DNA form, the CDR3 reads TGTGCCAGCAGCCCTAGCATGGATTACGAGCAGTACTTC.

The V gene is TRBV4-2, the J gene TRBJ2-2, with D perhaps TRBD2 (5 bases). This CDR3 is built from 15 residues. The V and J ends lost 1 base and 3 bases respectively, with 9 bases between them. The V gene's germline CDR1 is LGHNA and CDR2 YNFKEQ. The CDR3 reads CASSQAGLDTGELFF. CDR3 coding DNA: TGTGCCAGCAGCCAAGCCGGACTGGACACCGGGGAGCTGTTTTTT.

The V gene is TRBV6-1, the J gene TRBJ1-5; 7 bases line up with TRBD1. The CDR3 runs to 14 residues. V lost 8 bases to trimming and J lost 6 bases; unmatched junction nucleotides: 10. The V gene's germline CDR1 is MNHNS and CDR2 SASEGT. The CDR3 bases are TGTGCCAGCGGCGGGGCAGGGGGGACTCAGCCCCAGCATTTT. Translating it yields CASGGAGGTQPQHF.